This T cell receptor beta chain emerged from a study of cytomegalovirus exposure and HLA in healthy donors. Primers: 60 Vbeta forward and 13 Jbeta reverse. The table came from immunoSEQ multiplex PCR; TCRdb's copy has only in-frame clones and leaves some out. Of some 140,000 clones in the sample, around 72% were seen once. This clonotype was sampled from a young man in good health and CMV-seropositive. The sequenced sample consisted of PBMCs.

CDR3 sequence reads: CASSLGLAGGLDTQYF. The DNA of the CDR3 is TGCGCCAGCAGCTTGGGACTAGCGGGGGGACTGGATACGCAGTATTTT. The genes are TRBV5-1 and TRBJ2-3, with TRBD2 matching over 13 bases. V gave up 0 bases and J gave up 6 bases; unmatched junction bases: 4. CDR1 and CDR2 (germline): SGHRS, YFSETQ. This CDR3 spans 16 amino acids.